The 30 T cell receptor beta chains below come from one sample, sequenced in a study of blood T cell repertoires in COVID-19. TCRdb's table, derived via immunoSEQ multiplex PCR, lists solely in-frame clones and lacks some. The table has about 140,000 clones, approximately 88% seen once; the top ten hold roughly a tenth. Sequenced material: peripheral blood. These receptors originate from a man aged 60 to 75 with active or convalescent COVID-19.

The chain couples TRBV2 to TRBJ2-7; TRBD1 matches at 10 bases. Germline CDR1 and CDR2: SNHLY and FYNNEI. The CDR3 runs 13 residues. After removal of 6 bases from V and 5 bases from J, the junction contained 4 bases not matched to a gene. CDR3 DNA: TGTGCCAGCAGGGACAGGGGGATCCACGAGCAGTACTTC. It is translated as CASRDRGIHEQYF.

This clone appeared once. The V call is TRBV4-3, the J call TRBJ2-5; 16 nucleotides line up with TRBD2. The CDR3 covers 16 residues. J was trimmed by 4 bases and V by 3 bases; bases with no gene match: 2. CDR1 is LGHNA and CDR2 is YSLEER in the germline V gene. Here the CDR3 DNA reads TGCGCCAGCAGCCAGGGACTAGCGGGAGGGAGAGAGACCCAGTACTTC. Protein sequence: CASSQGLAGGRETQYF.

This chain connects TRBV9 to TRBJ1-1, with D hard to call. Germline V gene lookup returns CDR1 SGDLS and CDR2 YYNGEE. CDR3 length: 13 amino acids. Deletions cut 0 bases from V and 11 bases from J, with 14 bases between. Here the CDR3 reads CASSVDLQSKAFF. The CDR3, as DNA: TGTGCCAGCAGCGTAGATTTACAGTCGAAGGCTTTCTTT.

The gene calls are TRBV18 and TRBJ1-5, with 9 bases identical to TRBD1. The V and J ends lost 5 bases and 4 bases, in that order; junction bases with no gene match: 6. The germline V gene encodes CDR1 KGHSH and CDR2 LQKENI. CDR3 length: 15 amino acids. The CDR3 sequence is CASSTNRGLNQPQHF. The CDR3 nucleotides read TGTGCCAGCTCAACTAACAGGGGGCTGAATCAGCCCCAGCATTTT.

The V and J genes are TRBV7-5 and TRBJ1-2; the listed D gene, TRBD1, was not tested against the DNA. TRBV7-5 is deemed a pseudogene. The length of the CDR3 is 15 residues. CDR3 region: CARRAHRDRNYGYTF. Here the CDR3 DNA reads TGTGCCAGAAGAGCCCACCGGGACAGAAACTATGGCTACACCTTC.

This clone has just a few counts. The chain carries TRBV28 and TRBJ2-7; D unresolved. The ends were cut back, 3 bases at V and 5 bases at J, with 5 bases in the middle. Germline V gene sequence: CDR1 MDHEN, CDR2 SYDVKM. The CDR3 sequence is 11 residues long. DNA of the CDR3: TGTGCCAGCAGTTTTGGAGACGAGCAGTACTTC. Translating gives CASSFGDEQYF.

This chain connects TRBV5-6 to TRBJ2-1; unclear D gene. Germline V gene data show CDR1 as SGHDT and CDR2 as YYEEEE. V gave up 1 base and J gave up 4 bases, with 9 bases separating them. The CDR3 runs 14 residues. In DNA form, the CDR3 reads TGTGCCAGCAGCTTGTTTGGCAGTTACAATGAGCAGTTCTTC. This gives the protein CASSLFGSYNEQFF.

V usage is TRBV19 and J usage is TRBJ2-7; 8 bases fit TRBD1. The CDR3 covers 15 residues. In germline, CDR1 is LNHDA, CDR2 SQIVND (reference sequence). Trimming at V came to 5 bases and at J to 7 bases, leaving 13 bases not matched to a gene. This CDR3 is CASSPKGRGLREQYF. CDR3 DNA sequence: TGTGCCAGTAGTCCCAAGGGCAGGGGGCTGAGGGAGCAGTACTTC.

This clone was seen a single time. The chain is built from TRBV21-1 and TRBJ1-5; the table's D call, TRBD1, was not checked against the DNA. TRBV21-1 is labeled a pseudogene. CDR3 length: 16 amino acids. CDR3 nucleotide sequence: TGTGCCAGCAGCAAACGGGGACAGCATAGCAATCAGCCCCAGCATTTT. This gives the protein CASSKRGQHSNQPQHF.

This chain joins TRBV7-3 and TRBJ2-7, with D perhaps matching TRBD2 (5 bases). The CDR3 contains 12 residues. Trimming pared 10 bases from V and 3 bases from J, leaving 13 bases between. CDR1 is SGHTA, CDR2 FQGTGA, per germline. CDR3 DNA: TGTGCCATAGATCGGGGTCGCTACGAGCAGTACTTC. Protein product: CAIDRGRYEQYF.

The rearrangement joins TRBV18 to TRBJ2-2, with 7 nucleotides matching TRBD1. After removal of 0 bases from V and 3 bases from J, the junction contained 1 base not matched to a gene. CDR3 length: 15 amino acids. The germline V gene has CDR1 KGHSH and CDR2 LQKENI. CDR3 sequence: CASSPPTGDTGELFF. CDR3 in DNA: TGTGCCAGCTCACCACCTACAGGGGACACCGGGGAGCTGTTTTTT. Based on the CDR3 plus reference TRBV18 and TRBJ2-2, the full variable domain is NAGVMQNPRHLVRRRGQEARLRCSPMKGHSHVYWYRQLPEEGLKFMVYLQKENIIDESGMPKERFSAEFPKEGPSILRIQQVVRGDSAAYFCASSPPTGDTGELFFGEGSRLTVL.

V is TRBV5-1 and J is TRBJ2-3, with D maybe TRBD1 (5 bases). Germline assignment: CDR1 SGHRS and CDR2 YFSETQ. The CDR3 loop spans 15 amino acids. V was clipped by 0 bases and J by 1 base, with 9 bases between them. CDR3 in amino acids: CASSLALQGTDTQYF. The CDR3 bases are TGCGCCAGCAGCTTGGCCCTACAGGGCACAGATACGCAGTATTTT.

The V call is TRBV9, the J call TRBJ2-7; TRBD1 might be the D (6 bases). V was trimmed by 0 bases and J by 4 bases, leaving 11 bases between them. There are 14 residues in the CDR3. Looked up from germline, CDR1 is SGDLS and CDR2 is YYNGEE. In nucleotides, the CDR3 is TGTGCCAGCAGCGTAGGGGACACCGGTTACGAGCAGTACTTC. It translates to CASSVGDTGYEQYF.

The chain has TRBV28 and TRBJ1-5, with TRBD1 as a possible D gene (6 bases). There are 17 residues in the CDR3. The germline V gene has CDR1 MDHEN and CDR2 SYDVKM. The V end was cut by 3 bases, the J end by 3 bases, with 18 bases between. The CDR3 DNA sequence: TGTGCCAGCAGTTTCTCGGGGGGCAGGGCGGTCAATCAGCCCCAGCATTTT. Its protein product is CASSFSGGRAVNQPQHF.

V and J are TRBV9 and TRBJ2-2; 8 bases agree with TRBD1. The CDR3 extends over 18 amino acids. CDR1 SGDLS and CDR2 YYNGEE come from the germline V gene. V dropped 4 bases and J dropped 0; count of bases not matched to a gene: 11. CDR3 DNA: TGTGCCAGCAGCCCTCGTCCCGGGACAGGTCCGAACACCGGGGAGCTGTTTTTT. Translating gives CASSPRPGTGPNTGELFF.

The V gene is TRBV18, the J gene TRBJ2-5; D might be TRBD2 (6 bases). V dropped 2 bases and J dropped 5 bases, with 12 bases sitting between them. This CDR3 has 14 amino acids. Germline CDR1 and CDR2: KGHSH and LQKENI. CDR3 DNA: TGTGCCAGCTCACCAGAGGAGGGACGGGAGACCCAGTACTTC. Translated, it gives CASSPEEGRETQYF.

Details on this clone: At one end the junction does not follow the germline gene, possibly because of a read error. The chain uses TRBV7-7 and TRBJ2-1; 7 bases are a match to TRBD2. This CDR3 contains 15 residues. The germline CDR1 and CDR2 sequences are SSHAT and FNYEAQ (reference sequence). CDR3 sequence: CASSEQLAAGSEQFF. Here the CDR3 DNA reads TGTGCTAGCAGCGAACAGCTAGCGGCGGGGAGTGAGCAGTTCTTC. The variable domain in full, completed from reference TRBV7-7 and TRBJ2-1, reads GAGVSQSPRYKVTKRGQDVTLRCDPISSHATLYWYQQALGQGPEFLTYFNYEAQPDKSGLPSDRFSAERPEGSISTLTIQRTEQRDSAMYRCASSEQLAAGSEQFFGPGTRLTVL.

The CDR3 coding sequence is TGTGCCAGCAGCGTCGGGGAGATGAGCACAGATACGCAGTATTTT. Its protein is CASSVGEMSTDTQYF. This sequence joins TRBV9 and TRBJ2-3; D is possibly TRBD2 (5 bases). V was trimmed by 2 bases and J by 0 bases, leaving 10 bases between them. Germline V gene sequence: CDR1 SGDLS, CDR2 YYNGEE. The CDR3 sequence is 15 residues long. The entire variable domain, with the rest obtained from reference TRBV9 and TRBJ2-3, is as follows: DSGVTQTPKHLITATGQRVTLRCSPRSGDLSVYWYQQSLDQGLQFLIQYYNGEERAKGNILERFSAQQFPDLHSELNLSSLELGDSALYFCASSVGEMSTDTQYFGPGTRLTVL.

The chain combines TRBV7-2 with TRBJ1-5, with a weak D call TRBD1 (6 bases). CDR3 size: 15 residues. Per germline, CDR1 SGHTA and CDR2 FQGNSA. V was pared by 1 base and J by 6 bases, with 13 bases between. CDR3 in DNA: TGTGCCAGCAGCTTAGGGGACACCGCTGGTCAGCCCCAGCATTTT. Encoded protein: CASSLGDTAGQPQHF.

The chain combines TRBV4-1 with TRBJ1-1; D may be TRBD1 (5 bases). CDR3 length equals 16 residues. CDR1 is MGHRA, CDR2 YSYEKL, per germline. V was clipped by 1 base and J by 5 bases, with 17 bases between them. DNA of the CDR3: TGCGCCAGCAGCCAAGCTCTCCAGGGCGGTCGGACTGAAGCTTTCTTT. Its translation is CASSQALQGGRTEAFF.

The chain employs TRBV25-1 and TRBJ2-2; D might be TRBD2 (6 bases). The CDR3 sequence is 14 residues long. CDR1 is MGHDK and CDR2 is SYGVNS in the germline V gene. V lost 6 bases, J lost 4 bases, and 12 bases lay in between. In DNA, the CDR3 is TGTGCCAGCAGGTCAAAGGGAGGCACCGGGGAGCTGTTTTTT. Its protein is CASRSKGGTGELFF.

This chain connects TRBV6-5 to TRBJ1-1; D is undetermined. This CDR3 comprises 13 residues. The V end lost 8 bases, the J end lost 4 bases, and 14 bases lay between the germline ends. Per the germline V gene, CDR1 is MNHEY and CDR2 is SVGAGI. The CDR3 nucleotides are TGTGCCAGCCGAGTCGGGGTCGGCACTGAAGCTTTCTTT. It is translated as CASRVGVGTEAFF.

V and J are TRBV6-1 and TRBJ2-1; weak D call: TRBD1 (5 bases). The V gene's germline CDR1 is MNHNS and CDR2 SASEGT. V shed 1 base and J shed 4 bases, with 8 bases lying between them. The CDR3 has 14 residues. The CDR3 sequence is CASSEVAGYNEQFF. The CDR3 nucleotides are TGTGCCAGCAGTGAAGTGGCAGGGTACAATGAGCAGTTCTTC.

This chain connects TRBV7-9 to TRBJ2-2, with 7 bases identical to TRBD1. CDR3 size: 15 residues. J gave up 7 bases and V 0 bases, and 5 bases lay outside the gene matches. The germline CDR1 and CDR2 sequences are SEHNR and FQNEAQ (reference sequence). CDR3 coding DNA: TGTGCCAGCAGCTTAGCAGGGGGCGTTGGCGGGGAGCTGTTTTTT. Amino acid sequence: CASSLAGGVGGELFF.

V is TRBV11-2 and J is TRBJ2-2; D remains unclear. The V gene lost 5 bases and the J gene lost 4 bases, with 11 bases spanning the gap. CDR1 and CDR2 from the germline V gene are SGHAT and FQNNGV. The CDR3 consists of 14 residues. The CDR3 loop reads CASSLERFTGELFF. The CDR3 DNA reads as TGTGCCAGCAGCCTTGAGAGGTTCACCGGGGAGCTGTTTTTT.

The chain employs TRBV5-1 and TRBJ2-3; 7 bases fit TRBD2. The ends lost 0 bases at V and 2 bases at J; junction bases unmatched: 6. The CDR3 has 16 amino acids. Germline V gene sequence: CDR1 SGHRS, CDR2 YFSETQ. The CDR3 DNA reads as TGCGCCAGCAGCTTGGGTGCTAGCGGCCTCACAGATACGCAGTATTTT. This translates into CASSLGASGLTDTQYF.

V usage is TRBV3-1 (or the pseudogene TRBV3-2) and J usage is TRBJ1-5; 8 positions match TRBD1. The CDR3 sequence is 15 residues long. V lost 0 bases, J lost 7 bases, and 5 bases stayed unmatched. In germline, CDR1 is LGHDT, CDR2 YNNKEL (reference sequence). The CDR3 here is CASSQDATGAQPQHF. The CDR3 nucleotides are TGTGCCAGCAGCCAAGATGCGACAGGGGCACAGCCCCAGCATTTT.

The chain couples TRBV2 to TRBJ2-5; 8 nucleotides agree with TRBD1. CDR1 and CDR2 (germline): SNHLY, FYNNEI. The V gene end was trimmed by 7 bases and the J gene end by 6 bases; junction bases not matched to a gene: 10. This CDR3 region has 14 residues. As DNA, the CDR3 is TGTGCCAGCATACCCCAGGGGGCCGGTAAGACCCAGTACTTC. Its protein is CASIPQGAGKTQYF.

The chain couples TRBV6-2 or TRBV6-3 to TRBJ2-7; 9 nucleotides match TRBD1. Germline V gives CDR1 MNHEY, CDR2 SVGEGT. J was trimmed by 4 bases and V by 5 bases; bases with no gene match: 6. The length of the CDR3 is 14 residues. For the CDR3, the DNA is TGTGCCAGCAGTGACCCGGGACAGGGTTACGAGCAGTACTTC. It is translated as CASSDPGQGYEQYF.

Here the CDR3 reads CASSQDLPGQGSNQPQHF. Here the CDR3 DNA reads TGCGCCAGCAGCCAAGATCTCCCGGGACAGGGGTCCAATCAGCCCCAGCATTTT. The rearrangement uses TRBV4-3 and TRBJ1-5, with 10 bases identical to TRBD1. The CDR3 length is 18 residues. V trimming: 0 bases; J trimming: 3 bases; junction bases outside the gene matches: 8. From germline, CDR1 is LGHNA and CDR2 YSLEER.